This passage covers 28 T cell receptor beta chains from one sample sequenced in a study of blood T cell repertoires in COVID-19. Sequencing was performed with immunoSEQ multiplex PCR; in TCRdb, only in-frame clones are kept and a portion is missing. This repertoire shows under 200,000 clones, around 90% found once; its top ten account for about 22%. The sequencing input was peripheral blood. These TCRs come from a man in his fifties or sixties with active or convalescent COVID-19.

This chain joins TRBV10-1 and TRBJ1-2; D not resolved. This CDR3 region has 13 residues. Germline V lookup: CDR1 WNHNN, CDR2 SYGVQD (reference sequence). V was shortened by 2 bases and J by 1 base, with 5 bases between the two germline ends. The CDR3 here is CASSERHNYGYTF. For the CDR3, the DNA is TGCGCCAGCAGTGAGAGACATAACTATGGCTACACCTTC.

The rearrangement uses TRBV11-2 and TRBJ1-1; tentatively, D is TRBD1 (6 bases). V lost 4 bases and J 6 bases, leaving 15 bases between the germline ends. CDR1 and CDR2 from the germline V gene are SGHAT and FQNNGV. CDR3 length equals 14 residues. The CDR3 reads CASSSFGGGSEAFF. DNA of the CDR3: TGTGCCAGCAGCTCCTTTGGGGGCGGGTCTGAAGCTTTCTTT.

This clone is a singleton in its sample. The chain has TRBV6-6 and TRBJ1-5; the D gene is possibly TRBD1 (5 bases). CDR3 size: 14 residues. V dropped 6 bases and J dropped 7 bases, with 16 bases sitting between them. Germline V CDR1 and CDR2: MNHNY, SVGAGI (reference sequence). CDR3 bases: TGTGCCAGCAGCCTAGACGGAACAGGCCAGCCCCAGCATTTT. This gives the protein CASSLDGTGQPQHF.

The chain is built from TRBV1 and TRBJ2-7; the D call of TRBD2 is as the table states it, not checked on the DNA. TRBV1 is a listed pseudogene. The length of the CDR3 is 16 residues. In nucleotides, the CDR3 is TGCACCAGCAGCCAAGAAGGGACTAGCGGGGCCTACGAGCAGTACTTC. As protein: CTSSQEGTSGAYEQYF.

Written as DNA, the CDR3 is TGTGCCAGCAGTTACCCGGGACTTATCCACACTGAAGCTTTCTTT. Translation gives CASSYPGLIHTEAFF. The chain uses TRBV6-5 and TRBJ1-1; a possible D gene is TRBD1 (5 bases). Germline CDR1 is MNHEY and CDR2 is SVGAGI. The CDR3 contains 15 residues. V lost 2 bases and J 3 bases, leaving 13 bases between the germline ends.

The CDR3 is CASTLEQGAEQYF. As DNA, the CDR3 is TGTGCCAGCACTTTAGAACAGGGGGCCGAGCAGTACTTC. The chain couples TRBV6-6 to TRBJ2-7, with 9 bases fitting TRBD1. Germline trimming cut 7 bases from V and 6 bases from J; bases unmatched to any gene: 7. Germline V CDR1 and CDR2: MNHNY, SVGAGI (reference sequence). The CDR3 totals 13 residues.

J is TRBJ1-5 and V is TRBV5-5; 7 positions agree with TRBD1. This CDR3 has 16 residues. With 5 bases clipped from V and 0 bases from J, the junction kept 8 bases outside the gene matches. Germline CDR1 SGHKS, CDR2 YYEKEE (reference sequence). CDR3: CASRRDGTDSNQPQHF. The DNA of the CDR3 is TGTGCCAGCAGGCGAGACGGGACAGATAGCAATCAGCCCCAGCATTTT.

Details on this clone: Other DNA sequences of this sample code for an identical CDR3. V gene TRBV5-1 combines with J gene TRBJ2-7; 7 nucleotides match TRBD1. CDR1 is SGHRS and CDR2 is YFSETQ in the germline V gene. This CDR3 is 14 amino acids long. V lost 4 bases and J lost 1; bases outside the gene matches: 5. The CDR3 region has the DNA TGCGCCAGCAGCCTCGACAGGGTATCCTACGAGCAGTACTTC. Translated, it gives CASSLDRVSYEQYF.

Concerning this clone itself: Other nucleotide sequences from this sample produce the same CDR3. This rearrangement joins TRBV7-9 to TRBJ2-3, with TRBD2 as a possible D gene (5 bases). The germline V gene encodes CDR1 SEHNR and CDR2 FQNEAQ (reference sequence). CDR3 length: 12 residues. Deletions cut 1 base from V and 6 bases from J, with 5 bases between. CDR3 loop: CASSLVADTQYF. The CDR3, as DNA: TGTGCCAGCAGCTTAGTAGCGGATACGCAGTATTTT.

The chain couples TRBV27 to TRBJ1-2; 9 nucleotides align to TRBD1. The CDR3 has 15 amino acids. Per germline, CDR1 MNHEY and CDR2 SMNVEV (reference sequence). J gave up 1 base and V 5 bases, and 5 bases lay outside the gene matches. The CDR3, as DNA: TGTGCCAGCAGTCCATGGACAGGGGTTAACTATGGCTACACCTTC. This gives the protein CASSPWTGVNYGYTF.

V is TRBV9 and J is TRBJ2-3, with a possible D match to TRBD1 (6 bases). Germline CDR1 reads SGDLS; CDR2 reads YYNGEE. The CDR3 consists of 14 residues. V was shortened by 3 bases and J by 2 bases, with 10 bases between the two germline ends. For the CDR3, the DNA is TGTGCCAGCAGCGCCGGACAGTACACAGATACGCAGTATTTT. Translating it yields CASSAGQYTDTQYF.

J is TRBJ1-2 and V is TRBV2, with unresolved D. Germline V gives CDR1 SNHLY, CDR2 FYNNEI. This CDR3 has 12 residues. Trimming cost V 3 bases and J 8 bases, with 10 bases left between them. The DNA of the CDR3 is TGTGCCAGCAGTGAGTCTCAGTGGGGCTACACCTTC. Translated, it gives CASSESQWGYTF.

This clone appeared a single time. V usage is TRBV2 and J usage is TRBJ2-1; TRBD2 agrees at 7 bases. Losses at the gene ends were 9 bases for V and 6 bases for J; bases not matched to a gene: 11. CDR3 length: 14 residues. Germline V gene lookup returns CDR1 SNHLY and CDR2 FYNNEI. The CDR3 here is CARSGTAMGNEQFF. The CDR3 DNA reads as TGTGCCAGGAGCGGGACCGCTATGGGCAATGAGCAGTTCTTC.

The chain has TRBV6-6 and TRBJ1-2; the match to TRBD1 covers 10 bases. This CDR3 is 16 amino acids long. The germline V gene encodes CDR1 MNHNY and CDR2 SVGAGI (reference sequence). Trimming took 6 bases from V and 3 from J; bases not matched to a gene: 10. The CDR3 is CASRERQGAEDYGYTF. The DNA of the CDR3 is TGTGCCAGCAGGGAACGACAGGGGGCGGAGGACTATGGCTACACCTTC.

The chain joins TRBV2 to TRBJ1-1; TRBD1 matches at 7 bases. V lost 4 bases, J lost 0 bases, and 2 bases stayed unmatched. CDR3 length: 14 amino acids. Germline CDR1 and CDR2: SNHLY and FYNNEI. CDR3 DNA: TGTGCCAGCAGTGGGGGACAGATGAACACTGAAGCTTTCTTT. Its translation: CASSGGQMNTEAFF.

The CDR3 DNA reads TGTGCCAGCAGTTACCAGATCAATCAGCCCCAGCATTTT. Its protein product is CASSYQINQPQHF. V gene TRBV6-2 or TRBV6-3 combines with J gene TRBJ1-5, with unresolved D. Trimming cost V 2 bases and J 3 bases, with 5 bases left between them. The CDR3 has 13 residues. Germline V lookup: CDR1 MNHEY, CDR2 SVGEGT.

This chain connects TRBV6-6 to TRBJ1-5, with D uncertain. The length of the CDR3 is 16 residues. V was cut by 2 bases and J by 7 bases, with 18 bases left in between. The germline gives CDR1 MNHNY, CDR2 SVGAGI (reference sequence). CDR3 DNA: TGTGCCAGCAGTTACAAGCTCGGCGGGATTATGCAGCCCCAGCATTTT. It specifies CASSYKLGGIMQPQHF.

This clone was recorded only once. V gene TRBV2 combines with J gene TRBJ2-7, with a weak D call TRBD1 (6 bases). V was pared by 5 bases and J by 4 bases, with 12 bases between. CDR3 length: 13 residues. Germline CDR1 and CDR2: SNHLY and FYNNEI. The CDR3: CASSLRTGYEQYF. CDR3 coding DNA: TGTGCCAGCAGTCTACGTACAGGGTACGAGCAGTACTTC.

The chain is built from TRBV5-4 and TRBJ1-1, with TRBD1 identical over 7 bases. CDR3 length equals 15 residues. From germline, CDR1 is SGHNT and CDR2 YYREEE (reference sequence). V was pared by 3 bases and J by 0 bases, with 5 bases of the junction left unmatched. CDR3 residues: CASSSPGQLNTEAFF. CDR3 nucleotide sequence: TGTGCCAGCAGCTCGCCGGGACAGTTGAACACTGAAGCTTTCTTT.

V gene TRBV6-5 combines with J gene TRBJ1-1; 7 bases match TRBD1. CDR3 length: 13 amino acids. The germline CDR1 and CDR2 sequences are MNHEY and SVGAGI. The V and J ends lost 7 bases and 1 base, in that order; junction bases with no gene match: 3. CDR3 residues: CASKGQPNTEAFF. The CDR3, as DNA: TGTGCCAGCAAGGGACAGCCGAACACTGAAGCTTTCTTT.

The rearrangement joins TRBV5-1 to TRBJ1-3; 7 bases match TRBD1. The germline V gene encodes CDR1 SGHRS and CDR2 YFSETQ. CDR3 length: 16 residues. V dropped 3 bases and J dropped 0; count of bases not matched to a gene: 6. DNA for the CDR3: TGCGCCAGCAGCTCGGGACAGCCTAACTCTGGAAACACCATATATTTT. It translates to CASSSGQPNSGNTIYF.

The CDR3 DNA reads TGCGCCAGCAGCCAAGGGGACAAGGAAGGCGTGGAGCCCCAGCATTTT. It specifies CASSQGDKEGVEPQHF. V gene TRBV4-1 combines with J gene TRBJ1-5; D may be TRBD1 (6 bases). The germline V and J ends were trimmed by 1 base and 8 bases, with 18 bases remaining between them. Germline CDR1 reads MGHRA; CDR2 reads YSYEKL. This CDR3 region has 16 residues.

The CDR3 DNA sequence: TGTGCCAGCACCCTTACCAGGACAGGGGAGGGCGAGCAGTACTTC. This encodes CASTLTRTGEGEQYF. The chain couples TRBV2 to TRBJ2-7; 9 bases fit TRBD1. J was trimmed by 6 bases and V by 7 bases; bases with no gene match: 13. This CDR3 region has 15 residues. Germline V CDR1 and CDR2: SNHLY, FYNNEI.

The V call is TRBV6-5, the J call TRBJ2-7; 8 bases fit TRBD2. V lost 0 bases, J lost 3 bases, and 7 bases stayed unmatched. CDR1 is MNHEY and CDR2 is SVGAGI in the germline V gene. The CDR3 length is 16 residues. The CDR3 sequence is CASSYSSGGKVYEQYF. As DNA, the CDR3 is TGTGCCAGCAGTTACTCCTCGGGAGGGAAGGTCTACGAGCAGTACTTC.

The chain is built from TRBV19 and TRBJ1-2, with a possible D match to TRBD1 (5 bases). V lost 7 bases and J lost 8, with 14 bases in between. Germline CDR1 LNHDA, CDR2 SQIVND (reference sequence). The CDR3 sequence is 12 residues long. The CDR3 DNA reads as TGTGCCAGTAATGTGCAGGGTGGGGGCTACACCTTC. Amino acids: CASNVQGGGYTF.

The gene calls are TRBV18 and TRBJ1-4, with D possibly being TRBD1 (5 bases). The V gene's germline CDR1 is KGHSH and CDR2 LQKENI. The germline V and J ends were trimmed by 3 bases and 4 bases, with 12 bases remaining between them. This CDR3 has 15 residues. The CDR3 DNA is TGTGCCAGCTCACCGGACAATAAACTTAATGAAAAACTGTTTTTT. Translation: CASSPDNKLNEKLFF.

This chain links TRBV5-4 with TRBJ2-1; TRBD2 agrees at 10 bases. V shed 4 bases and J 4 bases; nucleotides not matched to a gene: 11. CDR1 is SGHNT, CDR2 YYREEE, per germline (reference sequence). The CDR3 loop spans 17 amino acids. The CDR3 region has the DNA TGTGCCAGCAGCCAGACTGTAGCGGGGGGCCAGTACAATGAGCAGTTCTTC. Translating gives CASSQTVAGGQYNEQFF.

The chain has TRBV4-1 and TRBJ1-5; D unclear. Trimming removed 0 bases at V and 4 bases at J, with 7 bases between. The germline gives CDR1 MGHRA, CDR2 YSYEKL. The CDR3 runs 14 residues. The chain's CDR3 is CASSQEIRNQPQHF. CDR3 DNA sequence: TGCGCCAGCAGCCAAGAAATCCGTAATCAGCCCCAGCATTTT.